The present T cell receptor (beta chain) was sequenced within a study of beta chain features in type 1 diabetes. About the study: When patients were set against healthy donors, age, gender and cell yields were similar. Study-level results: Patients with Type 1 diabetes showed moderately but significantly shorter TCRB CDR3s in all four CD4+ subsets. High-TCR-expressing cells could be over-represented by cDNA sequencing.

Markers CD45RO/CCR7/CD25/CD127/CD95/CD27 served to sort CD4+ naive, central memory, regulatory and stem cell-like memory cells. Sorting produced populations that all topped 95% purity. The CDR3 consists of 15 residues. V lost 4 bases, J lost 2 bases, and 15 bases lay in between. The germline gives CDR1 SNHLY, CDR2 FYNNEI. Expressed TCRB transcripts were sequenced because the entire RNA isolate underwent reverse transcription. Sequencing used immunoSEQ multiplex PCR; TCRdb keeps in-frame clones, though not all of them. This table has 130,000 or so clones, around 8.8% appearing once. With respect to this clone: What it recognizes is unknown.

The TCR sequence derives from a man under 40 with type 1 diabetes. The specimen was central memory CD4+ T cells from blood. The chain employs TRBV2 and TRBJ2-7; perhaps TRBD2 as D (7 bases). The CDR3 DNA reads TGTGCCAGCAGTGGGGAGGGGGGGCCTACCTACGAGCAGTACTTC. This codes for CASSGEGGPTYEQYF. The full variable domain, rest sourced from reference TRBV2 and TRBJ2-7, is EPEVTQTPSHQVTQMGQEVILRCVPISNHLYFYWYRQILGQKVEFLVSFYNNEISEKSEIFDDQFSVERPDGSNFTLKIRSTKLEDSAMYFCASSGEGGPTYEQYFGPGTRLTVT.